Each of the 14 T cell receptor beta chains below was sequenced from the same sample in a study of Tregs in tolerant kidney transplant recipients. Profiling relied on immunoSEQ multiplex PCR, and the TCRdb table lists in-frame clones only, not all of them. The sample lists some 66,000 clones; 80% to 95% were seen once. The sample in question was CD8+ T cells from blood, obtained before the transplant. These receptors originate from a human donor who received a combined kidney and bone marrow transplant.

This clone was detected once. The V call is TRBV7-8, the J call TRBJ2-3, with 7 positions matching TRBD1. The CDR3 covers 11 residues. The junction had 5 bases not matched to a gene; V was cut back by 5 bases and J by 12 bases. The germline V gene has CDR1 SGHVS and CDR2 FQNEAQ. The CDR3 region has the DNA TGTGCCAGCAGCGCACAGGGGTTTCAGTATTTT. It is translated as CASSAQGFQYF.

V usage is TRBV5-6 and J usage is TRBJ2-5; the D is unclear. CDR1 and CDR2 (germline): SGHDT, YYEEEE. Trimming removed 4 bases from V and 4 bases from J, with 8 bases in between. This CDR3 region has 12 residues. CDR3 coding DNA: TGTGCCAGCAGCGACTCCCCAGAGACCCAGTACTTC. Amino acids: CASSDSPETQYF.

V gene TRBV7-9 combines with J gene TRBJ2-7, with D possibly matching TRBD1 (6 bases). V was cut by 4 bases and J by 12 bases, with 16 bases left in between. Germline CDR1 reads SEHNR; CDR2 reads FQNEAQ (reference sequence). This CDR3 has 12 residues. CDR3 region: CASSSDLRGWYF. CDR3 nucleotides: TGTGCCAGCAGCTCCGACCTCAGGGGTTGGTACTTC. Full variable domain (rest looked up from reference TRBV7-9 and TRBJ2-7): DTGVSQNPRHKITKRGQNVTFRCDPISEHNRLYWYRQTLGQGPEFLTYFQNEAQLEKSRLLSDRFSAERPKGSFSTLEIQRTEQGDSAMYLCASSSDLRGWYFGPGTRLTVT.

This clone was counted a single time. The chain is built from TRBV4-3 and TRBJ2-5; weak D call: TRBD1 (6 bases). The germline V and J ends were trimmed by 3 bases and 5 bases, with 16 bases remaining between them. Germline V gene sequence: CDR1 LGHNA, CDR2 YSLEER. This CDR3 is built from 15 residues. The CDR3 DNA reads TGCGCCAGCAGCCATGGTTCGGACAGTATGGAGACCCAGTACTTC. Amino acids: CASSHGSDSMETQYF.

CDR3 nucleotide sequence: TGCGCCAGCAGCCAAGATGGGGAGAAATTTGCACCCTACGAGCAGTACTTC. Translating it yields CASSQDGEKFAPYEQYF. The chain is built from TRBV4-3 and TRBJ2-7, with D possibly TRBD2 on 5 matching bases. CDR1 and CDR2 from the germline V gene are LGHNA and YSLEER. The CDR3 runs to 17 residues. Trimming stripped 0 bases from V and 2 bases from J, with 17 bases between.

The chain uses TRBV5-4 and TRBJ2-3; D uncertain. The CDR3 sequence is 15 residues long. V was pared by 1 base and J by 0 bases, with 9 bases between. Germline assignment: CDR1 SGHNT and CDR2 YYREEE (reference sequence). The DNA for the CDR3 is TGTGCCAGCAGCTTGTCTGAACAGAGCACAGATACGCAGTATTTT. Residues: CASSLSEQSTDTQYF.

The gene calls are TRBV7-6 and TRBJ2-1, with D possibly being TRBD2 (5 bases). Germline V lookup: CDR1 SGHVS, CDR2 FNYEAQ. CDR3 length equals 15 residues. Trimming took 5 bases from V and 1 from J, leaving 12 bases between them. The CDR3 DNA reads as TGTGCCAGCAGCGGGAGAGAGTCATCCTACAATGAGCAGTTCTTC. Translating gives CASSGRESSYNEQFF.

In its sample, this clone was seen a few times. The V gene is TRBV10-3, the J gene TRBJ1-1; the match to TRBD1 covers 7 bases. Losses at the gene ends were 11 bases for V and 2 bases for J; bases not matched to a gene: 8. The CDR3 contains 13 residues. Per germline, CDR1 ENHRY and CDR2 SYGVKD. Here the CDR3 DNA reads TGTGCCGCTAGGACAGGACCTAACACTGAAGCTTTCTTT. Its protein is CAARTGPNTEAFF.

This CDR3 reads CASSYTETDEQYF. CDR3 bases: TGTGCCAGCAGTTACACGGAGACCGACGAGCAGTACTTC. This chain joins TRBV6-5 and TRBJ2-7, with D unclear. Trimming removed 2 bases at V and 5 bases at J, with 10 bases between. The CDR3 covers 13 residues. Germline CDR1 MNHEY, CDR2 SVGAGI.

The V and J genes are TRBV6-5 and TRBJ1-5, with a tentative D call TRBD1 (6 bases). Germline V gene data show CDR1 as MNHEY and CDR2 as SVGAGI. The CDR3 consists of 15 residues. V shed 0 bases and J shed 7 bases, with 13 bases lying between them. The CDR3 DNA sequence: TGTGCCAGCAGTTACTCTTGGGGGCCCAGGCAGCCCCAGCATTTT. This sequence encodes CASSYSWGPRQPQHF.

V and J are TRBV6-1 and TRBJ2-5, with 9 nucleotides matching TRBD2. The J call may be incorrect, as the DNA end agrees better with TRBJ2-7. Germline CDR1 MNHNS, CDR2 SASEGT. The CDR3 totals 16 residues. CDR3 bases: TGTGCCAGCAGTGAAGGCGTCCTAGCGGGGTCCTACGAGCAGTACTTC. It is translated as CASSEGVLAGSYEQYF.

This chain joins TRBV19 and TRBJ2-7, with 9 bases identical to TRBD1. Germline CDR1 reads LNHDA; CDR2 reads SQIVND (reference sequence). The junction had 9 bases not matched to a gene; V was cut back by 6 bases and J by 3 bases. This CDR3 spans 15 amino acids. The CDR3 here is CASSGPGQGLYEQYF. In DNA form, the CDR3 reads TGTGCCAGTAGCGGACCGGGACAGGGCCTCTACGAGCAGTACTTC.

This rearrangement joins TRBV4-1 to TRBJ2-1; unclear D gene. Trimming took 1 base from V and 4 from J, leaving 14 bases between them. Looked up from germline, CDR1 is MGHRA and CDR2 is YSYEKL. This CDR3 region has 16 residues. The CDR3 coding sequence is TGCGCCAGCAGCCAAGTCGCGGATAGCAGATACAATGAGCAGTTCTTC. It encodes CASSQVADSRYNEQFF.

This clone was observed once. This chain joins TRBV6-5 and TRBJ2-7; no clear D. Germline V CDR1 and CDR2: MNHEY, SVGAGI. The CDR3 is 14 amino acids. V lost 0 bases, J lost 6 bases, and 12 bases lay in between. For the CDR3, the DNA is TGTGCCAGCAGTTACTCGGGCAACCCCGGCGAGCAGTACTTC. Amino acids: CASSYSGNPGEQYF.